The clone carrying this T cell receptor beta chain was detected a few times. Its target is not known. Punch biopsies of lesional scalp, plus peripheral blood, were taken from alopecia areata patients. Extracted from the samples, RNA was reverse transcribed into cDNA to serve as the sequencing template. Assay: immunoSEQ multiplex PCR; the TCRdb copy retains only in-frame clones and omits some. The sample holds about 150,000 clones, approximately 53% seen once. This sample was included in a study of CD8+ T cells in alopecia areata. Study-level points and caveats: Clonality was higher in lesional than normal scalp, especially in alopecia totalis/universalis.

This clonotype was sampled from a human donor with alopecia areata. This specimen was CD8+ T cells sorted from blood, taken at week 0.

The CDR3: CSVEEQRDRVIETQYF. CDR3 nucleotide sequence: TGCAGCGTTGAAGAACAACGGGACAGAGTAATCGAGACCCAGTACTTC. The genes are TRBV29-1 and TRBJ2-5, with TRBD1 matching 7 bases. The CDR3 sequence is 16 residues long. The V and J ends lost 0 bases and 5 bases, in that order; junction bases with no gene match: 12. CDR1 and CDR2 from the germline V gene are SQVTM and ANQGSEA.